A selection of T cell receptor beta chains follows, all from one sample in a study of T cells after yellow fever vaccination. Each CDR3 protein gets one entry after TCRdb re-called the 5' RACE reads with MiXCR. The sample yields hundreds of thousands of distinct CDR3 sequences, roughly 14% seen once. The source material was PBMCs, sampled on the day of the yellow fever booster vaccination. The source of these receptors is a young man who received the YFV17D yellow fever vaccine. Both conserved end residues are part of each CDR3. Fields, in order: V gene, CDR3 length, CDR3 protein.

v_call: TRBV29-1
cdr3_length: 12
cdr3_aa: CSVEDPPSEAFF

v_call: TRBV20-1
cdr3_length: 14
cdr3_aa: CSAISGTGLVEQYF

v_call: TRBV5-1
cdr3_length: 18
cdr3_aa: CASSLRLLGTGGYNEQFF

v_call: TRBV20-1
cdr3_length: 14
cdr3_aa: CSAKDLANTGELFF

v_call: TRBV7-2
cdr3_length: 15
cdr3_aa: CASSMTTLNTGELFF

v_call: TRBV12-3/TRBV12-4
cdr3_length: 14
cdr3_aa: CASQSQDRNQPQHF

v_call: TRBV6-5
cdr3_length: 15
cdr3_aa: CASSLIPGVWDTQYF

v_call: TRBV10-3
cdr3_length: 14
cdr3_aa: CAISVDLDGGELFF

v_call: TRBV6-2/TRBV6-3
cdr3_length: 14
cdr3_aa: CASKDLAGSYEQYF

v_call: TRBV24-1
cdr3_length: 16
cdr3_aa: CATTRSFEGARIEQFF

v_call: TRBV7-2
cdr3_length: 15
cdr3_aa: CASSVRWQKNTEAFF

v_call: TRBV5-5
cdr3_length: 16
cdr3_aa: CASSFGTGFMRETQYF

v_call: TRBV10-3
cdr3_length: 16
cdr3_aa: CAISEGASGLSYEQYF

v_call: TRBV3-1
cdr3_length: 15
cdr3_aa: CASSQGLAAMYEQFF

v_call: TRBV4-3
cdr3_length: 17
cdr3_aa: CASSQKTGASFVYGYTF

v_call: TRBV5-1
cdr3_length: 15
cdr3_aa: CASSLVAGGPVEQFF

v_call: TRBV6-5
cdr3_length: 17
cdr3_aa: CASSYSKTGDGTDTQYF

v_call: TRBV7-3
cdr3_length: 17
cdr3_aa: CASSSRDRGGEIDTQYF

v_call: TRBV20-1
cdr3_length: 14
cdr3_aa: CSARGGAANTEAFF

v_call: TRBV4-3
cdr3_length: 16
cdr3_aa: CASSQQQDSGANVLTF

v_call: TRBV9
cdr3_length: 15
cdr3_aa: CASSEKGHPNYGYTF

v_call: TRBV15
cdr3_length: 16
cdr3_aa: CATSSGRFTGANVLTF

v_call: TRBV7-2
cdr3_length: 15
cdr3_aa: CASSSYSGRPYEQYF

v_call: TRBV12-3/TRBV12-4
cdr3_length: 14
cdr3_aa: CASRATGGWDGYTF

v_call: TRBV7-2
cdr3_length: 12
cdr3_aa: CASSFLGDTQYF

v_call: TRBV11-2
cdr3_length: 12
cdr3_aa: CASSLRVTTQYF

v_call: TRBV25-1
cdr3_length: 14
cdr3_aa: CASSATNRLEGYTF

v_call: TRBV27
cdr3_length: 14
cdr3_aa: CASSFFDRVTEAFF

v_call: TRBV6-2/TRBV6-3
cdr3_length: 20
cdr3_aa: CASARRDRRTGLGVDHEQFF

v_call: TRBV7-9
cdr3_length: 15
cdr3_aa: CASSLLEGAGETQYF

v_call: TRBV12-3/TRBV12-4
cdr3_length: 17
cdr3_aa: CASTPGTGFISGNTIYF

v_call: TRBV4-3
cdr3_length: 15
cdr3_aa: CASSQHHRVDTEAFF

v_call: TRBV5-1
cdr3_length: 19
cdr3_aa: CASTPTKDYWGGPSYEQYF

v_call: TRBV11-3
cdr3_length: 16
cdr3_aa: CASSLGGTSGTDEQFF

v_call: TRBV24-1
cdr3_length: 16
cdr3_aa: CATSDSGQGNTGELFF

v_call: TRBV6-5
cdr3_length: 17
cdr3_aa: CASSYRQGGRESYEQYF

v_call: TRBV6-2/TRBV6-3
cdr3_length: 16
cdr3_aa: CASTASSGGSKNIQYF

v_call: TRBV5-1
cdr3_length: 15
cdr3_aa: CASSLRGTEAYEQYF

v_call: TRBV4-3
cdr3_length: 16
cdr3_aa: CASSRSSGSPYNEQFF

v_call: TRBV6-5
cdr3_length: 15
cdr3_aa: CASSYSTGRNSPLHF

v_call: TRBV5-1
cdr3_length: 14
cdr3_aa: CASSLEVGGAGAFF

v_call: TRBV5-4
cdr3_length: 14
cdr3_aa: CASSFGQGKDIQYF

v_call: TRBV5-1
cdr3_length: 14
cdr3_aa: CASSDLASQETQYF

v_call: TRBV19
cdr3_length: 17
cdr3_aa: CASSYTGQVATNEKLFF